One sample yielded the 9 T cell receptor beta chains listed below, sequenced in a study of blood T cell repertoires in COVID-19 (TCRdb year 2020). Library preparation employed the immunoSEQ multiplex PCR assay. TCRdb re-hosts the immuneACCESS table, in-frame sequences only. Its copies lack some clones; in the studies checked, an unresolved V gene accounts for under half of them, and the cause for the rest is not known. The sample records 180,000 or so clones, roughly 90% of which are singletons. The ten largest clones capture under 2% of the sample. Source material: peripheral blood. These receptors were taken from a man aged 18 to 35 with active or convalescent COVID-19.

This clone was seen once. This chain joins TRBV30 and TRBJ1-2; D not resolved. V shed 5 bases and J shed 4 bases, with 5 bases lying between them. Germline V gene sequence: CDR1 GTSNPN, CDR2 SVGIG (reference sequence). The CDR3 extends over 10 amino acids. In nucleotides, the CDR3 is TGTGCCTGGCAGGCCTATGGCTACACCTTC. The encoded protein is CAWQAYGYTF.

The chain joins TRBV27 to TRBJ1-2, with a tentative D call TRBD1 (5 bases). Germline CDR1 and CDR2: MNHEY and SMNVEV (reference sequence). Trimming left V 7 bases short and J 2 bases short, with 17 bases between. This CDR3 spans 15 amino acids. In DNA form, the CDR3 reads TGTGCCAGCATGACAGTTAAGGGCGCGAACTATGGCTACACCTTC. It codes for CASMTVKGANYGYTF.

The chain uses TRBV24-1 and TRBJ2-1; 7 nucleotides align to TRBD2. Germline values: CDR1 KGHDR, CDR2 SFDVKD. Trimming cost V 0 bases and J 3 bases; bases outside gene matches: 10. This CDR3 is built from 18 residues. The CDR3: CATSDLTSRRECYNEQFF. The CDR3, as DNA: TGTGCCACCAGTGATTTGACGAGTCGGCGGGAGTGCTACAATGAGCAGTTCTTC.

The chain is built from TRBV28 and TRBJ1-1; a weak D match, TRBD1 (6 bases). V dropped 6 bases and J dropped 5 bases, with 13 bases sitting between them. From germline, CDR1 is MDHEN and CDR2 SYDVKM. The CDR3 totals 13 residues. In nucleotides, the CDR3 is TGTGCCAGCAGCCCTACCGACAGGACTGAAGCTTTCTTT. Translating gives CASSPTDRTEAFF. The variable domain in full, with the rest retrieved from reference TRBV28 and TRBJ1-1, is DVKVTQSSRYLVKRTGEKVFLECVQDMDHENMFWYRQDPGLGLRLIYFSYDVKMKEKGDIPEGYSVSREKKERFSLILESASTNQTSMYLCASSPTDRTEAFFGQGTRLTVV.

CDR3 nucleotide sequence: TGTGCCAGCAGTTACTCGAAGAACGGGTATGGCTACACCTTC. This translates into CASSYSKNGYGYTF. The J gene is TRBJ1-2, the V gene TRBV6-6, with no clear D. Germline lookup yields CDR1 MNHNY and CDR2 SVGAGI (reference sequence). This CDR3 has 14 amino acids. Between the trimmed V and J ends, which lost 0 bases and 5 bases, there was a span of 10 bases.

The genes are TRBV5-4 and TRBJ1-1, with D uncertain. Germline CDR1 and CDR2: SGHNT and YYREEE (reference sequence). This CDR3 has 15 residues. V shed 4 bases and J shed 1 base, with 14 bases lying between them. The CDR3 loop reads CASSDGFGPNTEAFF. The DNA of the CDR3 is TGTGCCAGCAGCGATGGGTTTGGGCCGAACACTGAAGCTTTCTTT.

V and J are TRBV6-2 or TRBV6-3 and TRBJ2-7, with TRBD2 matching over 10 bases. V trimming: 5 bases; J trimming: 2 bases; junction bases outside the gene matches: 3. Germline-derived CDR1 and CDR2 are MNHEY and SVGEGT. This CDR3 is 14 amino acids long. In DNA, the CDR3 is TGTGCCAGCAGTCACAGCGGGGGGGCCTACGAGCAGTACTTC. Its translation is CASSHSGGAYEQYF.

This sequence joins TRBV4-3 and TRBJ2-7; 8 nucleotides line up with TRBD1. The V gene end was trimmed by 2 bases and the J gene end by 2 bases; junction bases not matched to a gene: 5. This CDR3 has 15 amino acids. Germline V CDR1 and CDR2: LGHNA, YSLEER. CDR3 residues: CASSQSSQGAYEQYF. CDR3 coding DNA: TGCGCCAGCAGCCAAAGTTCACAGGGGGCCTACGAGCAGTACTTC.

This clone was detected only a few times. This chain uses TRBV4-2 with TRBJ1-6, with D possibly TRBD1 on 5 matching bases. V gave up 2 bases and J gave up 7 bases, with 12 bases separating them. The CDR3 consists of 15 residues. Germline CDR1 reads LGHNA; CDR2 reads YNFKEQ. CDR3 DNA: TGTGCCAGCAGCCAACAGGGTCCTGCCAATTCACCCCTCCACTTT. Its translation: CASSQQGPANSPLHF.